This is a list of T cell receptor beta chains from one sample in a study of T cell changes during pregnancy in multiple sclerosis. The protocol was immunoSEQ multiplex PCR, while the TCRdb copy is restricted to in-frame clones and leaves out a portion. The table lists some 37,000 clones, 80% to 95% of them singletons. The sample consisted of CD4+ T cells from peripheral blood mononuclear cells, taken after pregnancy. All receptors come from a female donor in good health, enrolled as a control in a pregnancy study. The conserved cysteine and the conserved F or W are not part of the CDR3 here. The order of the fields is V gene, CDR3 protein.

TRBV19,ASSRVRAGEGDTQY
TRBV7-2,ASSLSITGSSYNEQF
TRBV19,ASKTPGGSPQY
TRBV18,ASSLQESSGNTIY
TRBV18,ASSPLSGVEVYT
TRBV19,ATELTGLGTEAF
TRBV28,ASSSGGLSSYEQY
TRBV19,ASEGAGGNTEAF
TRBV13,ASSFKAGGSYNEQF
TRBV7-9,ASSPGQGIYGYT
TRBV19,ASSIGVWGAEAF